The 27 T cell receptor beta chains reported below all come from one sample, sequenced in a study of graft-versus-host responses after intestinal transplantation. Profiling relied on immunoSEQ multiplex PCR, and the TCRdb table lists in-frame clones only, not all of them. The table records more than 95,000 clones, about 90% of them present only once. What these receptors recognize is not known. Sequencing used unstimulated CD4+ T cells sorted from spleen or lymph node cells, obtained before intestinal transplant. These receptors were taken from a human donor who received an intestinal transplant.

The gene calls are TRBV5-1 and TRBJ2-5, with 7 nucleotides matching TRBD1. The V gene's germline CDR1 is SGHRS and CDR2 YFSETQ. This CDR3 is built from 15 residues. J was trimmed by 1 base and V by 0 bases; bases with no gene match: 3. Here the CDR3 DNA reads TGCGCCAGCAGCTTGGTTAGGGGGCCCCAAGAGACCCAGTACTTC. It encodes CASSLVRGPQETQYF.

The rearrangement uses TRBV27 and TRBJ2-7; TRBD1 matches at 11 bases. CDR1 is MNHEY, CDR2 SMNVEV, per germline (reference sequence). The CDR3 totals 14 residues. The J segment lost 3 bases and the V segment lost 5 bases, leaving 3 bases of the junction unmatched. DNA of the CDR3: TGTGCCAGCAGTAAGGACAGGGGGCTCTACGAGCAGTACTTC. It yields the protein CASSKDRGLYEQYF.

The chain recombines TRBV5-6 with TRBJ1-2; D gene unclear. CDR3 length: 15 residues. Germline V gives CDR1 SGHDT, CDR2 YYEEEE. V shed 1 base and J shed 3 bases, with 13 bases lying between them. The CDR3: CASSLLRQAYYGYTF. CDR3 bases: TGTGCCAGCAGCTTGCTTCGGCAGGCTTACTATGGCTACACCTTC.

This chain's CDR3 is CASSPNRGNEAFF. The DNA of the CDR3 is TGTGCCAGCTCACCCAATCGAGGCAATGAAGCTTTCTTT. This chain uses TRBV18 with TRBJ1-1; D unclear. Germline CDR1 KGHSH, CDR2 LQKENI. The CDR3 has 13 amino acids. Trimming removed 3 bases at V and 7 bases at J, with 12 bases between.

CDR3 protein: CASSRQYSNQPQHF. Here the CDR3 DNA reads TGTGCCAGCAGTCGACAGTATAGCAATCAGCCCCAGCATTTT. The rearrangement links TRBV6-5 to TRBJ1-5, with a possible D match to TRBD1 (5 bases). The germline V gene has CDR1 MNHEY and CDR2 SVGAGI. The ends were cut back, 5 bases at V and 0 bases at J, with 8 bases in the middle. The CDR3 runs to 14 residues.

The rearrangement joins TRBV6-1 to TRBJ2-5; 14 bases are shared with TRBD2. Trimming removed 4 bases from V and 5 bases from J; junction bases left unmatched: 3. The CDR3 runs to 15 residues. Germline loops: CDR1 MNHNS, CDR2 SASEGT. CDR3 DNA sequence: TGTGCCAGCAGTGGGACTAGCGGGGGGTGGGAGACCCAGTACTTC. Its protein product is CASSGTSGGWETQYF.

The chain combines TRBV19 with TRBJ2-2; 9 positions match TRBD2. CDR1 LNHDA and CDR2 SQIVND come from the germline V gene (reference sequence). With V trimmed by 8 bases and J by 6 bases, 7 bases remained unmatched. CDR3 length: 14 amino acids. In DNA form, the CDR3 reads TGTGCCAGTCGATCTAGCGGGGTCCCCGGGGAGCTGTTTTTT. This translates into CASRSSGVPGELFF.

The chain's CDR3 is CASSIWEGRNQPQHF. The CDR3 DNA reads TGTGCCAGTAGTATCTGGGAGGGGAGGAATCAGCCCCAGCATTTT. V is TRBV19 and J is TRBJ1-5; a possible D gene is TRBD1 (5 bases). The CDR3 is 15 residues long. Looked up from germline, CDR1 is LNHDA and CDR2 is SQIVND (reference sequence). V lost 3 bases to trimming and J lost 4 bases, with 13 bases between them.

The rearrangement links TRBV7-3 to TRBJ1-2; D gene unclear. V lost 5 bases to trimming and J lost 8 bases, with 15 bases between them. The CDR3 is made up of 13 amino acids. CDR1 SGHTA and CDR2 FQGTGA come from the germline V gene. CDR3 bases: TGTGCCAGCAGCACAGACCCCTCGGAGGGCTACACCTTC. As protein: CASSTDPSEGYTF.

The chain recombines TRBV30 with TRBJ2-5; 11 bases line up with TRBD2. Germline CDR1 and CDR2: GTSNPN and SVGIG (reference sequence). V trimming: 2 bases; J trimming: 1 base; junction bases outside the gene matches: 12. This CDR3 has 18 amino acids. The CDR3 coding sequence is TGTGCCTGGAGTTCGAGGGCTAGCGGGAGGTCCTTCCAAGAGACCCAGTACTTC. This encodes CAWSSRASGRSFQETQYF.

This rearrangement joins TRBV7-2 to TRBJ1-2, with TRBD1 matching over 8 bases. V shed 4 bases, J shed 8 bases, and the junction held 6 bases outside the gene matches. Germline CDR1 reads SGHTA; CDR2 reads FQGNSA. This CDR3 has 13 amino acids. The CDR3 sequence is CASSSSRGQGYTF. The CDR3 DNA sequence: TGTGCCAGCAGCTCGTCCAGGGGGCAAGGCTACACCTTC.

This chain connects TRBV7-2 to TRBJ1-1, with 9 bases matching TRBD1. The germline V gene encodes CDR1 SGHTA and CDR2 FQGNSA. There are 16 residues in the CDR3. Trimming cost V 4 bases and J 6 bases; bases outside gene matches: 12. The DNA of the CDR3 is TGTGCCAGCAGCTCTTACCAGACAGGGGGTGGCTCTGAAGCTTTCTTT. Amino acid sequence: CASSSYQTGGGSEAFF.

The chain couples TRBV5-1 to TRBJ1-1; weak D call: TRBD1 (5 bases). CDR3 length: 14 residues. Germline V gene data show CDR1 as SGHRS and CDR2 as YFSETQ. V lost 7 bases and J 2 bases, leaving 15 bases between the germline ends. The CDR3 DNA reads TGCGCCAGCGGGGCCACATACGATAACACTGAAGCTTTCTTT. It codes for CASGATYDNTEAFF. Using reference TRBV5-1 and TRBJ1-1 for the parts outside the CDR3, the full variable domain is KAGVTQTPRYLIKTRGQQVTLSCSPISGHRSVSWYQQTPGQGLQFLFEYFSETQRNKGNFPGRFSGRQFSNSRSEMNVSTLELGDSALYLCASGATYDNTEAFFGQGTRLTVV.

The V gene is TRBV6-6, the J gene TRBJ2-7, with D possibly matching TRBD1 (5 bases). Germline V lookup: CDR1 MNHNY, CDR2 SVGAGI (reference sequence). CDR3 size: 14 residues. Trimming stripped 6 bases from V and 0 bases from J, with 12 bases between. The DNA of the CDR3 is TGTGCCAGCAGGCCAGACAGATACTCCTACGAGCAGTACTTC. This sequence encodes CASRPDRYSYEQYF.

This clone has just one count. The V gene is TRBV11-2, the J gene TRBJ1-1; perhaps TRBD1 as D (6 bases). Per the germline V gene, CDR1 is SGHAT and CDR2 is FQNNGV. The CDR3 extends over 12 amino acids. The V and J ends lost 4 bases and 5 bases respectively, with 8 bases between them. The CDR3 sequence is CASSSQGTEAFF. The CDR3 DNA sequence: TGTGCCAGCAGCTCGCAGGGGACTGAAGCTTTCTTT.

The rearrangement uses TRBV7-2 and TRBJ2-5; 11 positions agree with TRBD2. The better agreement between TRBJ2-7 and the DNA end casts doubt on the J call. Germline-derived CDR1 and CDR2 are SGHTA and FQGNSA. This CDR3 has 17 amino acids. CDR3 bases: TGTGCCAGCAGCTCTTTACTGACTAGCGGGGAAAGGTACGAGCAGTACTTC. As protein: CASSSLLTSGERYEQYF.

V usage is TRBV2 and J usage is TRBJ2-3, with TRBD2 identical over 11 bases. V shed 0 bases and J 6 bases; nucleotides not matched to a gene: 11. Germline V CDR1 and CDR2: SNHLY, FYNNEI. The CDR3 has 18 residues. In DNA form, the CDR3 reads TGTGCCAGCAGTGAAGCGTGGCTAGCGGGGGGTGTAATGGATACGCAGTATTTT. It is translated as CASSEAWLAGGVMDTQYF.

This chain uses TRBV5-6 with TRBJ2-2; TRBD2 is a possible D gene (6 bases). V was pared by 4 bases and J by 6 bases, with 16 bases between. Germline lookup yields CDR1 SGHDT and CDR2 YYEEEE. This CDR3 is built from 15 residues. The CDR3 coding sequence is TGTGCCAGCAGCAGTCGGGGGTTACAGGCCGGGGAGCTGTTTTTT. Translating gives CASSSRGLQAGELFF.

This clone was seen more than once but under ten times. The rearrangement links TRBV7-9 to TRBJ2-1; tentatively, D is TRBD1 (6 bases). Per germline, CDR1 SEHNR and CDR2 FQNEAQ (reference sequence). This CDR3 is built from 15 residues. V was cut by 3 bases and J by 0 bases, with 9 bases left in between. The DNA of the CDR3 is TGTGCCAGCAGCTTCCAGGGGAGCTCCTACAATGAGCAGTTCTTC. It yields the protein CASSFQGSSYNEQFF.

This clone was observed once. J is TRBJ1-1 and V is TRBV7-9; D possibly corresponds to TRBD1 (6 bases). Looked up from germline, CDR1 is SEHNR and CDR2 is FQNEAQ (reference sequence). V lost 4 bases and J lost 5, with 11 bases in between. CDR3 length: 13 residues. CDR3 sequence (DNA): TGTGCCAGCAGCTACGGGGGCGCGACTGAAGCTTTCTTT. Amino acids: CASSYGGATEAFF.

This clone was counted a few times. This chain links TRBV11-2 with TRBJ2-7, with 8 nucleotides matching TRBD1. Germline lookup yields CDR1 SGHAT and CDR2 FQNNGV. The V gene end was trimmed by 5 bases and the J gene end by 3 bases; junction bases not matched to a gene: 9. This CDR3 is built from 15 residues. The CDR3 is CASSPRTGWDYEQYF. CDR3 DNA sequence: TGTGCCAGCAGCCCTCGGACAGGGTGGGACTACGAGCAGTACTTC.

The chain couples TRBV5-4 to TRBJ1-2; unclear D gene. This CDR3 is built from 13 residues. V lost 4 bases and J lost 5, with 12 bases in between. Germline lookup yields CDR1 SGHNT and CDR2 YYREEE (reference sequence). The CDR3 spells CASSPEGGYGYTF. The CDR3 nucleotides read TGTGCCAGCAGCCCCGAAGGAGGATATGGCTACACCTTC.

This chain joins TRBV29-1 and TRBJ2-6; TRBD1 agrees at 8 bases. With V trimmed by 6 bases and J by 3 bases, 4 bases remained unmatched. CDR1 and CDR2 (germline): SQVTM, ANQGSEA. CDR3 length: 14 amino acids. The CDR3 DNA reads as TGCAGCGTGGAGACAGGGGTTGGGGCCAACGTCCTGACTTTC. Protein sequence: CSVETGVGANVLTF. The full variable domain, completed using reference TRBV29-1 and TRBJ2-6, is SAVISQKPSRDICQRGTSLTIQCQVDSQVTMMFWYRQQPGQSLTLIATANQGSEATYESGFVIDKFPISRPNLTFSTLTVSNMSPEDSSIYLCSVETGVGANVLTFGAGSRLTVL.

The genes are TRBV29-1 and TRBJ2-1; possibly TRBD2 for D (6 bases). V dropped 4 bases and J dropped 5 bases, with 12 bases sitting between them. Germline V CDR1 and CDR2: SQVTM, ANQGSEA. The CDR3 contains 13 residues. CDR3 coding DNA: TGCAGCGTTGGTAGACTAGGACACAATGAGCAGTTCTTC. Amino acids: CSVGRLGHNEQFF.

The chain is built from TRBV11-3 and TRBJ2-2; a possible D gene is TRBD2 (6 bases). Germline V gives CDR1 SGHNT, CDR2 YENEEA. The CDR3 consists of 16 residues. V was trimmed by 0 bases and J by 5 bases, leaving 13 bases between them. CDR3 amino acids: CASSLEGGFNTGELFF. The CDR3 DNA reads TGTGCCAGCAGCTTAGAGGGGGGATTTAATACCGGGGAGCTGTTTTTT.

V gene TRBV6-5 combines with J gene TRBJ2-5; D is tentatively TRBD1 or TRBD2 (6 bases each). This CDR3 contains 14 residues. Trimming shortened V by 0 bases and J by 5 bases, and 10 bases separated the two germline ends. Per the germline V gene, CDR1 is MNHEY and CDR2 is SVGAGI. The CDR3 coding sequence is TGTGCCAGCAGTTACTCGCAAGGGGGGGAGACCCAGTACTTC. This codes for CASSYSQGGETQYF.

The gene calls are TRBV28 and TRBJ1-5; tentative D call: TRBD1 (5 bases). This CDR3 is 14 amino acids long. CDR1 is MDHEN, CDR2 SYDVKM, per germline. V dropped 4 bases and J dropped 3 bases, with 10 bases sitting between them. Here the CDR3 DNA reads TGTGCCAGCAGTTCGACAGCCTTCAATCAGCCCCAGCATTTT. Translated, it gives CASSSTAFNQPQHF.